Following are 9 T cell receptor beta chains from one sample sequenced in a study of cytomegalovirus exposure and HLA in healthy donors. The study ran its PCR with 60 Vbeta and 13 Jbeta primers. The protocol was immunoSEQ multiplex PCR, while the TCRdb copy is restricted to in-frame clones and leaves out a portion. Among just over 200,000 clones listed, approximately 78% were seen once. Sample: PBMCs. The receptors derive from a woman aged 40 to 50 in good health and CMV-seronegative.

This sequence joins TRBV5-1 and TRBJ2-7; 10 nucleotides agree with TRBD2. The CDR3 spans 15 residues. In germline, CDR1 is SGHRS, CDR2 YFSETQ. Trimming at V came to 4 bases and at J to 6 bases, leaving 10 bases not matched to a gene. DNA of the CDR3: TGCGCCAGCAGCCCGCTACTAGCGGGGTTCGTCGAGCAGTACTTC. Amino acid sequence: CASSPLLAGFVEQYF.

The chain links TRBV30 to TRBJ1-1, with D unclear. Germline CDR1 GTSNPN, CDR2 SVGIG (reference sequence). The CDR3 is made up of 12 amino acids. The ends were cut back, 4 bases at V and 6 bases at J, with 12 bases in the middle. In nucleotides, the CDR3 is TGTGCCTGGACCGACGGAGGCGCTGAAGCTTTCTTT. It encodes CAWTDGGAEAFF.

The chain uses TRBV7-7 and TRBJ2-5; a weak D match, TRBD1 (7 bases). V lost 6 bases and J lost 7, with 15 bases in between. This CDR3 is 13 amino acids long. Germline CDR1 reads SSHAT; CDR2 reads FNYEAQ (reference sequence). The CDR3 here is CASSDQGGWTQYF. The DNA of the CDR3 is TGTGCCAGCAGTGACCAGGGGGGATGGACCCAGTACTTC. Drawing the rest from reference TRBV7-7 and TRBJ2-5, the complete variable domain is GAGVSQSPRYKVTKRGQDVTLRCDPISSHATLYWYQQALGQGPEFLTYFNYEAQPDKSGLPSDRFSAERPEGSISTLTIQRTEQRDSAMYRCASSDQGGWTQYFGPGTRLLVL.

This chain links TRBV7-2 with TRBJ1-4, with 9 positions matching TRBD1. The V gene's germline CDR1 is SGHTA and CDR2 FQGNSA. The CDR3 covers 16 residues. V lost 5 bases, J lost 8 bases, and 12 bases stayed unmatched. The CDR3 spells CASSRFATGGREKLFF. DNA of the CDR3: TGTGCCAGCAGCCGATTTGCGACAGGGGGAAGGGAAAAACTGTTTTTT.

This chain uses TRBV6-5 with TRBJ2-5, with 7 bases aligning to TRBD2. Looked up from germline, CDR1 is MNHEY and CDR2 is SVGAGI. CDR3 size: 15 residues. J was trimmed by 5 bases and V by 4 bases; bases with no gene match: 10. The CDR3 reads CASSSVGGRRETQYF. DNA for the CDR3: TGTGCCAGCAGTTCCGTCGGCGGGAGAAGGGAGACCCAGTACTTC.

The gene calls are TRBV7-9 and TRBJ2-5, with a possible D match to TRBD2 (6 bases). Between the trimmed V and J ends, which lost 2 bases and 4 bases, there was a span of 11 bases. This CDR3 region has 14 residues. Germline CDR1 is SEHNR and CDR2 is FQNEAQ (reference sequence). The CDR3 DNA is TGTGCCAGCAGCTTACGAATGGGAGGAGAGACCCAGTACTTC. Translated, it gives CASSLRMGGETQYF.

The chain has TRBV18 and TRBJ1-2, with unresolved D. The CDR3 is made up of 13 amino acids. Germline V gene data show CDR1 as KGHSH and CDR2 as LQKENI. V was trimmed by 0 bases and J by 8 bases, leaving 10 bases between them. The CDR3 DNA reads as TGTGCCAGCTCACCACCGGTGGTGGAGGGCTACACCTTC. This translates into CASSPPVVEGYTF.

The chain combines TRBV5-1 with TRBJ1-2; D is possibly TRBD1 (5 bases). The CDR3 is 14 residues long. CDR1 is SGHRS and CDR2 is YFSETQ in the germline V gene. V lost 3 bases and J 2 bases, leaving 11 bases between the germline ends. The DNA for the CDR3 is TGCGCCAGCAGCTATGGACGGGGGAACTATGGCTACACCTTC. This sequence encodes CASSYGRGNYGYTF.

The chain carries TRBV4-1 and TRBJ2-3; the match to TRBD1 covers 7 bases. With 2 bases clipped from V and 4 bases from J, the junction kept 6 bases outside the gene matches. CDR1 is MGHRA and CDR2 is YSYEKL in the germline V gene. CDR3 length: 15 amino acids. CDR3 sequence reads: CASSQTGVDADTQYF. The CDR3 DNA is TGCGCCAGCAGCCAAACAGGGGTGGACGCAGATACGCAGTATTTT.